This T cell receptor beta chain emerged from a study of blood T cell repertoires in COVID-19. At the level of the study: COVID-19 samples collected from the United States, Italy and Spain covered acute and convalescent phases. In each case, the material was cDNA or gDNA derived from T cells, B-cell-depleted T cells, or PBMCs.

Authors' analysis steps: Amplification with reference gene primers provided the estimates of nucleated cell counts. Data came from immunoSEQ multiplex PCR; TCRdb stores just in-frame clones and leaves some out. The V and J calls and clone size are taken from that table; D and trimming were inferred from the DNA. The repertoire holds about 140,000 clones, with roughly 82% as singletons. J was trimmed by 2 bases and V by 0 bases; bases with no gene match: 2. CDR3 length equals 16 residues. The germline CDR1 and CDR2 sequences are SGDLS and YYNGEE. This TCR derives from a man aged 55 to 70 with active or convalescent COVID-19. The sequencing input was peripheral blood. The chain combines TRBV9 with TRBJ2-2, with TRBD2 matching over 9 bases. The chain's CDR3 is CASSVVLAGNTGELFF. The CDR3 nucleotides read TGTGCCAGCAGCGTAGTGCTAGCGGGAAACACCGGGGAGCTGTTTTTT. Combining the CDR3 with reference TRBV9 and TRBJ2-2 gives the whole variable domain DSGVTQTPKHLITATGQRVTLRCSPRSGDLSVYWYQQSLDQGLQFLIQYYNGEERAKGNILERFSAQQFPDLHSELNLSSLELGDSALYFCASSVVLAGNTGELFFGEGSRLTVL.